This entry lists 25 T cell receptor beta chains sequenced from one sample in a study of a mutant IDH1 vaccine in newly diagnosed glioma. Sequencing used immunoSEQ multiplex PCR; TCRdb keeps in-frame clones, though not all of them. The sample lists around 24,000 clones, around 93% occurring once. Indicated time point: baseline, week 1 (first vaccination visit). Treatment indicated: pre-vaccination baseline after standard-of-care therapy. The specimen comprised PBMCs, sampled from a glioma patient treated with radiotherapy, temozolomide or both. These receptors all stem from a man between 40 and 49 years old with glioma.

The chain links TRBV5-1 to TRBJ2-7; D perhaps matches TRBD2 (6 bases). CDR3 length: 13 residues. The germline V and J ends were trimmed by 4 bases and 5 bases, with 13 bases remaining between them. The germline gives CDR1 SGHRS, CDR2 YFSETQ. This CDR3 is CASSPLGGHEQYF. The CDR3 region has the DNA TGCGCCAGCAGCCCCCTGGGGGGACACGAGCAGTACTTC.

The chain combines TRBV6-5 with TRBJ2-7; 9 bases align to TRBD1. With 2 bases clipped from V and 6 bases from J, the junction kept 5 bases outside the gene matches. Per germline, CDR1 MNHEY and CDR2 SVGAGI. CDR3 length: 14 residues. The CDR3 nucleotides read TGTGCCAGCAGTTACGACTGGACAGGGGTCGAGCAGTACTTC. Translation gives CASSYDWTGVEQYF.

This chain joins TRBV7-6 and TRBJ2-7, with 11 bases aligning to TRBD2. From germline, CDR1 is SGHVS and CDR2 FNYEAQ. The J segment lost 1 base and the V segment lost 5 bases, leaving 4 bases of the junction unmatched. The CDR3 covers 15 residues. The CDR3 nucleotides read TGTGCCAGCAGCAAAACTAGCGGGAGTTCCTACGAGCAGTACTTC. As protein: CASSKTSGSSYEQYF.

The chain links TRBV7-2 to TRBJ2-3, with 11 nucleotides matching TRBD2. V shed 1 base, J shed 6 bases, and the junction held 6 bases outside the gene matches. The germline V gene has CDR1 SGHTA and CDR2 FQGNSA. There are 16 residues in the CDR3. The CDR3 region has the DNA TGTGCCAGCAGCTTAGGCCCTAGCGGGGGGAGTGATACGCAGTATTTT. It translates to CASSLGPSGGSDTQYF.

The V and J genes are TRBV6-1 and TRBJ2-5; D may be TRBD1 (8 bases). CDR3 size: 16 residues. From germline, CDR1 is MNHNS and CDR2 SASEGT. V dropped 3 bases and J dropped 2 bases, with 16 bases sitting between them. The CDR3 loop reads CASSDLGQGGQETQYF. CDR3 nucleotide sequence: TGTGCCAGCAGTGATCTCGGACAGGGAGGGCAAGAGACCCAGTACTTC.

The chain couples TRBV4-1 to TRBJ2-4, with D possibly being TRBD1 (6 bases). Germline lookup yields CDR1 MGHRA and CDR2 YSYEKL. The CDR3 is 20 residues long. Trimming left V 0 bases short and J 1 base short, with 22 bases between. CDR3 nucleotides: TGCGCCAGCAGCCAAGATTGGACCAGACAGGCATTAGGGGCCAAAAACATTCAGTACTTC. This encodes CASSQDWTRQALGAKNIQYF.

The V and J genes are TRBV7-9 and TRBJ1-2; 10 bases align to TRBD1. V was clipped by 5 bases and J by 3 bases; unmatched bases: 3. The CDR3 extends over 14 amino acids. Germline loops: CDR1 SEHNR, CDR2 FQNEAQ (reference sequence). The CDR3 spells CASSRTGGYYGYTF. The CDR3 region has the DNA TGTGCCAGCAGCCGGACAGGGGGGTACTATGGCTACACCTTC.

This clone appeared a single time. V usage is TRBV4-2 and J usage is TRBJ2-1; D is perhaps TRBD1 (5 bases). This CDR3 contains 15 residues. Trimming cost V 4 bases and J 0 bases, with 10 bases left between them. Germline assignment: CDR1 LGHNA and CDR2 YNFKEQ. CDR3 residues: CASSPSQGSYNEQFF. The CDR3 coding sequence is TGTGCCAGCAGCCCCAGCCAGGGCTCCTACAATGAGCAGTTCTTC.

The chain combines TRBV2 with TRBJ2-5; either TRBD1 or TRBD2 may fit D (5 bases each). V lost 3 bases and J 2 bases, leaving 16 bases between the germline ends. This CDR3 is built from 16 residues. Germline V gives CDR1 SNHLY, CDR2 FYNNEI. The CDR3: CASSDRQGPKQETQYF. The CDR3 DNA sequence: TGTGCCAGCAGTGACCGGCAGGGACCAAAACAAGAGACCCAGTACTTC.

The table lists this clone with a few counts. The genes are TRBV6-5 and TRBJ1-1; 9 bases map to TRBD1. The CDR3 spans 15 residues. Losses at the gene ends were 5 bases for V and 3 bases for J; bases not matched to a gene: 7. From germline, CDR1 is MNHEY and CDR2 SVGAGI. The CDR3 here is CASSIGTGIDTEAFF. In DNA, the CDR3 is TGTGCCAGCAGTATCGGGACAGGGATCGACACTGAAGCTTTCTTT.

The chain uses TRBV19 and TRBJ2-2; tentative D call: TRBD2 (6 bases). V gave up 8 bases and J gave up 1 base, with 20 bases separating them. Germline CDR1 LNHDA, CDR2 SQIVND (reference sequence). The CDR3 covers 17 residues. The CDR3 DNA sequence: TGTGCCAGTTCCCTTTCGGGGGTGCATGAGAACACCGGGGAGCTGTTTTTT. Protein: CASSLSGVHENTGELFF.

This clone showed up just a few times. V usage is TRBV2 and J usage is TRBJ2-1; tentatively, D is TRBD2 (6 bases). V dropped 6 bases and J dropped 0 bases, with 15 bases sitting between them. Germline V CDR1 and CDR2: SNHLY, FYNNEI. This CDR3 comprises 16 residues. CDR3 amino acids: CASREGGGVSYNEQFF. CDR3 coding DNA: TGTGCCAGCAGGGAGGGTGGGGGAGTCTCCTACAATGAGCAGTTCTTC.

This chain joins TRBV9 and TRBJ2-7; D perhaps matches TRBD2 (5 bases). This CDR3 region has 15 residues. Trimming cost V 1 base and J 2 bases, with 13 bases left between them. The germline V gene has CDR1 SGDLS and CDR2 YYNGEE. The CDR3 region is CASSVNVDSTYEQYF. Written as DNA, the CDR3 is TGTGCCAGCAGCGTAAATGTGGACTCTACCTACGAGCAGTACTTC.

The CDR3 coding sequence is TGTGCCTGGAGTTTATTCCGGGATAAATATTACGAGCAGTACTTC. Translating it yields CAWSLFRDKYYEQYF. The chain recombines TRBV30 with TRBJ2-7, with a tentative D call TRBD2 (5 bases). CDR1 GTSNPN and CDR2 SVGIG come from the germline V gene (reference sequence). There are 15 residues in the CDR3. V shed 2 bases and J shed 4 bases, with 18 bases lying between them.

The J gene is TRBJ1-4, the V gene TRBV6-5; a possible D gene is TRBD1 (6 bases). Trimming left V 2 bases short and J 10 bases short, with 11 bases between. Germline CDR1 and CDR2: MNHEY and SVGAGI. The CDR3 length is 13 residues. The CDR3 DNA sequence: TGTGCCAGCAGTTACGGGGGCGTGGGAAAACTGTTTTTT. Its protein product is CASSYGGVGKLFF.

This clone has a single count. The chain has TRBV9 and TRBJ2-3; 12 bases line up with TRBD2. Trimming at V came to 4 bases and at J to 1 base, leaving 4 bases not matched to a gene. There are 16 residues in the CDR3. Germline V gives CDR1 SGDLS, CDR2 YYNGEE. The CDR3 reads CASSPRTSGGTDTQYF. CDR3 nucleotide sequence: TGTGCCAGCAGCCCGAGGACTAGCGGGGGCACAGATACGCAGTATTTT.

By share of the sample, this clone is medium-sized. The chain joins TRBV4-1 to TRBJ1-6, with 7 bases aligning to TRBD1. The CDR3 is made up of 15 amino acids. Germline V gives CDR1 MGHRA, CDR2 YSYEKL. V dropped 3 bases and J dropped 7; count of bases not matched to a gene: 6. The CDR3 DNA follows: TGCGCCAGCAGCCACTACAGGGGATCCAATTCACCCCTCCACTTT. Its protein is CASSHYRGSNSPLHF.

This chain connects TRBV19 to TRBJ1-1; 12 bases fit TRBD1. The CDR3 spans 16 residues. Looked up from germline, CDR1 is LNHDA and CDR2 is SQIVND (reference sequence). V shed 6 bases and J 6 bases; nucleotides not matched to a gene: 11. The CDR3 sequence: CASRGEGTGGRSEAFF. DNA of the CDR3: TGTGCCAGTAGGGGAGAAGGGACAGGGGGCCGCTCTGAAGCTTTCTTT. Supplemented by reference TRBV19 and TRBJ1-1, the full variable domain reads DGGITQSPKYLFRKEGQNVTLSCEQNLNHDAMYWYRQDPGQGLRLIYYSQIVNDFQKGDIAEGYSVSREKKESFPLTVTSAQKNPTAFYLCASRGEGTGGRSEAFFGQGTRLTVV.

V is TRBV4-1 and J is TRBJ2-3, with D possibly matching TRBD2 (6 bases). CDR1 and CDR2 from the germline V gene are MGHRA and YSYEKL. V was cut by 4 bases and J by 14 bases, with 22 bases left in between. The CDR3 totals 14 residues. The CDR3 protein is CASSRTVPGLLRYF. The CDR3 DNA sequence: TGCGCCAGCAGCCGGACCGTACCGGGACTCTTAAGGTATTTT.

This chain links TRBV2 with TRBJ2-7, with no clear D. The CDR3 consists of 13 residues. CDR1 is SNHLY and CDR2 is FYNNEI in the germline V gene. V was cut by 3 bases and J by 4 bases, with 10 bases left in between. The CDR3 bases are TGTGCCAGCAGTGACCCTTTGGCTTACGAGCAGTACTTC. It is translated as CASSDPLAYEQYF.

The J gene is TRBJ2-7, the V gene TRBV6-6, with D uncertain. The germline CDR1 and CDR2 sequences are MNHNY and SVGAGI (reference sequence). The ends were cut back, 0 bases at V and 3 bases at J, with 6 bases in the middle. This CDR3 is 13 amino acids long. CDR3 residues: CASSYSEVYEQYF. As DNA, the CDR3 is TGTGCCAGCAGTTACTCTGAGGTCTACGAGCAGTACTTC.

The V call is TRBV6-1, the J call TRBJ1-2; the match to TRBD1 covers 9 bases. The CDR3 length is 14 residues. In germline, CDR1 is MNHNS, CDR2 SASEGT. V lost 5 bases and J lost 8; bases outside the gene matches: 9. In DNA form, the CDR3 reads TGTGCCAGCAGTAACCCGGGACAGGGTGAGGGCTACACCTTC. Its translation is CASSNPGQGEGYTF.

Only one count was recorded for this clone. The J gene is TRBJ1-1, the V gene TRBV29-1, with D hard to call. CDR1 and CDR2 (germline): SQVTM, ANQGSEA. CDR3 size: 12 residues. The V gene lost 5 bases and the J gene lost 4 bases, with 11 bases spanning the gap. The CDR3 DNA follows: TGCAGCGTTTTCCAGCGATCCACTGAAGCTTTCTTT. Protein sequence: CSVFQRSTEAFF.

The CDR3 sequence: CASSGLAGGTDTQYF. CDR3 in DNA: TGTGCCAGCAGCGGACTAGCGGGGGGCACAGATACGCAGTATTTT. The rearrangement links TRBV6-1 to TRBJ2-3, with TRBD2 matching 13 bases. The CDR3 covers 15 residues. J gave up 1 base and V 6 bases, and 1 base lay outside the gene matches. CDR1 and CDR2 from the germline V gene are MNHNS and SASEGT.

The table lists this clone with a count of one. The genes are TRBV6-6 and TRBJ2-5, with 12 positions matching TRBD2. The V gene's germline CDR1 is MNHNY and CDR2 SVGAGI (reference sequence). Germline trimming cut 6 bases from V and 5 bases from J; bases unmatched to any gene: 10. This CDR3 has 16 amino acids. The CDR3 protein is CASRASGRAFRETQYF. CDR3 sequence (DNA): TGTGCCAGCAGGGCTAGCGGGAGGGCGTTTCGGGAGACCCAGTACTTC.